Described below is a single T cell receptor beta chain sequence and its context. The antigen it binds to is not known. Base qualities were left out, and no much larger clone turns up one base away. This record comes from a study of blood T cell repertoires in COVID-19 (TCRdb year 2020). Study-level background: Collaborator samples came from the United States, Italy and Spain and covered acute and convalescent phases of COVID-19. The material from the prospective study consisted of cDNA or gDNA derived from T cells, B-cell-depleted T cells, or PBMCs. Deeply sampled blood TCRbeta repertoires from subjects exposed to, actively infected with, or recovered from COVID-19 were included in the dataset. The repertoires were made available in a free public database intended to serve as a resource for research on the immune response to SARS-CoV-2. Samples came from the ongoing ImmuneRACE study (first 160 participants) plus 1,254 subjects from 6 global collaborators. A de-identified subject ID, COVID-19 status, age in years and sex were almost always included in the sample metadata. Where available, HLA class I and class II types were obtained from metadata supplied by the sample provider rather than from assay-based typing.

The CDR3 covers 16 residues, taking in both the cysteine and the phenylalanine. Of the read, only the CDR3 DNA is kept; its 48 bases are in frame from base 1. Trimming accounts for 3 bases at V and 0 bases at J, while the number of junction bases matched to no gene is 2. Via the germline V gene (reference sequence), CDR1 is LNHDA and CDR2 SQIVND. TCRbeta CDR3 regions were amplified from genomic DNA using the immunoSEQ Assay, a bias-controlled multiplex PCR. From the authors' description of their analysis: Nucleated cell counts per sample were estimated from amplification of reference gene primers within the assay. To quantify the absolute abundance of each unique TCRbeta CDR3 rearrangement, sequence reads were collapsed and filtered. For each sample, productive Simpson clonality was calculated by taking the square root of Simpson's diversity index across productive rearrangements. TCRdb took over this immuneACCESS table, retaining in-frame rearrangements with V and J assigned. Such tables are incomplete; in checked studies, under half of the missing clones stem from an unresolved V gene, and the remainder is unexplained. The D gene and trimming were derived from the DNA, and the V and J assignments and clone size from that table. This sample gives about 35,000 clones in total; roughly 80% of them show up just once. The top ten hold over 3.5% of the sample.

Overall results and qualifications from the work: The amount of clinical and demographic metadata varied by source and participant and was provided uncurated.

The collaborating institutions used their own protocols to collect whole blood in K2EDTA tubes. For TCRbeta analysis, collaborator samples were shipped as frozen whole blood, as isolated PBMCs, or as DNA extracted from either sample type. Source material: peripheral blood. The sequence joins TRBV19 to TRBJ2-3, and TRBD2 matches 11 of the central bases. The TCR originated in a man in his fifties with acute or convalescent COVID-19. The DNA is as follows: TGTGCCAGTAGTATGGCTAGCGGGGGGAGCACAGATACGCAGTATTTT. This sequence encodes CASSMASGGSTDTQYF.